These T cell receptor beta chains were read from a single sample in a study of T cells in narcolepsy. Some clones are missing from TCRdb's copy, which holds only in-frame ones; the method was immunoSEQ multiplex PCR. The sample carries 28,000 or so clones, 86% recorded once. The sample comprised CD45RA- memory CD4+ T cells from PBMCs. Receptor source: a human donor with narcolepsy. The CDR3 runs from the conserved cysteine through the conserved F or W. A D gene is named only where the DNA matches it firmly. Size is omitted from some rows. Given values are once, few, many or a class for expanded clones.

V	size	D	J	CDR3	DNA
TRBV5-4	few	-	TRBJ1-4	CASSFGQPSTNEKLFF	TGTGCCAGCAGCTTCGGACAGCCCTCAACTAATGAAAAACTGTTTTTT
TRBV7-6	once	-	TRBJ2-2	CASSFNAGELFF	TGTGCCAGCAGCTTTAATGCCGGGGAGCTGTTTTTT
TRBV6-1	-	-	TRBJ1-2	CASSGGVYGYGYTF	TGTGCCAGCAGTGGGGGCGTATACGGCTATGGCTACACCTTC
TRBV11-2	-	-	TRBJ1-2	CASSLGIDGNYYGYTF	TGTGCCAGCAGCTTAGGGATCGACGGGAATTACTATGGCTACACCTTC
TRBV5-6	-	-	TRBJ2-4	CASSLPTSNIQYF	TGTGCCAGCAGCTTGCCGACAAGTAACATTCAGTACTTC
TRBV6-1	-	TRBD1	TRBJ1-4	CASSDPGQGAGEKLFF	TGTGCCAGCAGTGACCCGGGACAGGGGGCCGGTGAAAAACTGTTTTTT
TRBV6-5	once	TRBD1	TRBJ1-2	CASSDRTGTDYGYTF	TGTGCCAGCAGCGATCGGACAGGGACGGACTATGGCTACACCTTC
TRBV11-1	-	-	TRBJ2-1	CASSSDWWQFF	TGTGCCAGCAGCTCAGACTGGTGGCAGTTCTTC
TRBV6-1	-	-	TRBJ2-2	CASNREGDTGELFF	TGTGCCAGCAACAGGGAGGGGGACACCGGGGAGCTGTTTTTT
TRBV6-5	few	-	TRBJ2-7	CASSYSGGGFHEQYF	TGTGCCAGCAGTTACTCAGGGGGGGGGTTCCACGAGCAGTACTTC
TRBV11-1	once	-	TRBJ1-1	CASSQTLGGVNTEAFF	TGTGCCAGCAGCCAGACCCTAGGGGGGGTGAACACTGAAGCTTTCTTT
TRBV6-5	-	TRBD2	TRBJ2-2	CASSTGAGDTGELFF	TGTGCCAGCAGTACAGGAGCGGGGGATACCGGGGAGCTGTTTTTT
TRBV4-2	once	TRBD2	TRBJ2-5	CASSQDQAAGGQETQYF	TGTGCCAGCAGCCAAGATCAGGCGGCGGGGGGGCAGGAGACCCAGTACTTC
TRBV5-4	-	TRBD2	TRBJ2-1	CASSLKIGGGSYNEQFF	TGTGCCAGCAGCTTGAAGATCGGGGGGGGCTCCTACAATGAGCAGTTCTTC
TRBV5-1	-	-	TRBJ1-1	CASSKDSQGGAFF	TGCGCCAGCAGCAAGGATTCACAGGGTGGCGCTTTCTTT
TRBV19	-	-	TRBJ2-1	CAAGRGLNEQFF	TGTGCCGCCGGGAGAGGGCTAAATGAGCAGTTCTTC
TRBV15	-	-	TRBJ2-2	CATSRDAYTGELFF	TGTGCCACCAGCAGAGATGCGTACACCGGGGAGCTGTTTTTT
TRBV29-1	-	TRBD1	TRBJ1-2	CSVEVPQGAGYGYTF	TGCAGCGTTGAAGTCCCCCAGGGGGCTGGATATGGCTACACCTTC
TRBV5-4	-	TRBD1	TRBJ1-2	CASTYSSTGTAYGYTF	TGTGCCAGCACCTACAGCTCTACCGGGACAGCCTATGGCTACACCTTC
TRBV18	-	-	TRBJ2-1	CASSPGQDNEQFF	TGTGCCAGCTCACCAGGGCAGGACAATGAGCAGTTCTTC
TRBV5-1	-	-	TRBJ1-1	CASSLRGAPGVTEAFF	TGCGCCAGCAGCTTGAGGGGGGCTCCTGGGGTCACTGAAGCTTTCTTT
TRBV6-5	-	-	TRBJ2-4	CASRLDTTKNIQYF	TGTGCCAGCAGACTCGACACAACCAAAAACATTCAGTACTTC
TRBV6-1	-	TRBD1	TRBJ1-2	CASSQDRAYGYTF	TGTGCCAGCAGCCAGGACAGGGCCTATGGCTACACCTTC
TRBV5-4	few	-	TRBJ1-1	CASSQGPLEKTEAFF	TGTGCCAGCAGCCAAGGACCCCTGGAGAAAACTGAAGCTTTCTTT
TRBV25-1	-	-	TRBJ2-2	CASSERVTGELFF	TGTGCCAGCAGTGAAAGGGTCACCGGGGAGCTGTTTTTT